A single sample is the source of the 22 T cell receptor beta chains below, sequenced in a study of blood T cell repertoires in COVID-19. Produced via immunoSEQ multiplex PCR; TCRdb's table is partial and in-frame only. The sample includes about 400,000 clones, more than 70% of them seen just once. Sequenced input: peripheral blood. These receptor sequences come from a man aged 35 to 55 with acute or convalescent COVID-19.

The J gene is TRBJ2-5, the V gene TRBV20-1; no reliable D call. Between the trimmed V and J ends, which lost 3 bases and 1 base, there was a span of 9 bases. Germline V lookup: CDR1 DFQATT, CDR2 SNEGSKA (reference sequence). The length of the CDR3 is 13 residues. The DNA for the CDR3 is TGCAGTGCTAGTAGGAGAATCCAAGAGACCCAGTACTTC. It yields the protein CSASRRIQETQYF.

The gene calls are TRBV12-5 and TRBJ2-5, with 8 nucleotides matching TRBD1. V trimming: 8 bases; J trimming: 3 bases; junction bases outside the gene matches: 11. There are 15 residues in the CDR3. Germline values: CDR1 LGHNT, CDR2 FRNRAP. The CDR3 DNA sequence: TGTGCTAGTCGAAGCCCCAGGGGGCACGAAGAGACCCAGTACTTC. Protein product: CASRSPRGHEETQYF. Drawing the rest from reference TRBV12-5 and TRBJ2-5, the complete variable domain is DARVTQTPRHKVTEMGQEVTMRCQPILGHNTVFWYRQTMMQGLELLAYFRNRAPLDDSGMPKDRFSAEMPDATLATLKIQPSEPRDSAVYFCASRSPRGHEETQYFGPGTRLLVL.

The CDR3 DNA reads as TGTGCCAGCAGCTTAACAGTGGGCGACTACAATGAGCAGTTCTTC. The encoded protein is CASSLTVGDYNEQFF. J is TRBJ2-1 and V is TRBV9; D not certain. Germline CDR1 is SGDLS and CDR2 is YYNGEE. The CDR3 sequence is 15 residues long. Trimming took 4 bases from V and 3 from J, leaving 14 bases between them.

V is TRBV9 and J is TRBJ2-1; 8 bases agree with TRBD2. The CDR3 spans 14 residues. Germline V gene lookup returns CDR1 SGDLS and CDR2 YYNGEE. Unmatched junction bases numbered 4, after V lost 5 bases and J lost 3 bases. The CDR3 DNA sequence: TGTGCCAGCAGGCCGGGACTAGGCTACAATGAGCAGTTCTTC. Amino acids: CASRPGLGYNEQFF. The full variable domain, rest sourced from reference TRBV9 and TRBJ2-1, is DSGVTQTPKHLITATGQRVTLRCSPRSGDLSVYWYQQSLDQGLQFLIQYYNGEERAKGNILERFSAQQFPDLHSELNLSSLELGDSALYFCASRPGLGYNEQFFGPGTRLTVL.

The J gene is TRBJ1-1, the V gene TRBV12-3 or TRBV12-4; 7 bases agree with TRBD1. The CDR3 contains 13 residues. The trim removed 6 bases at V and 7 bases at J, leaving 8 bases unmatched. The CDR3 nucleotides read TGTGCCAGCAGGGAACAGGGGAGTGTTGAAGCTTTCTTT. Translating gives CASREQGSVEAFF.

The chain is built from TRBV5-1 and TRBJ2-1, with TRBD1 identical over 11 bases. The trim removed 0 bases at V and 7 bases at J, leaving 9 bases unmatched. This CDR3 contains 17 residues. Germline V lookup: CDR1 SGHRS, CDR2 YFSETQ. The CDR3 region is CASSLAYSGTGGNEQFF. CDR3 coding DNA: TGCGCCAGCAGCTTGGCCTATTCCGGGACAGGGGGGAATGAGCAGTTCTTC.

The chain is built from TRBV13 and TRBJ2-1; a weak D match, TRBD2 (6 bases). Trimming took off 4 bases at V and 2 bases at J, with 12 bases between the two ends. The CDR3 extends over 15 amino acids. CDR1 and CDR2 (germline): PRHDT, FYEKMQ (reference sequence). CDR3: CASSSRDWTYNEQFF. The CDR3 nucleotides read TGTGCCAGCAGCTCCCGGGACTGGACCTACAATGAGCAGTTCTTC.

This sequence joins TRBV28 and TRBJ1-1; maybe TRBD1 (5 bases). V lost 9 bases to trimming and J lost 4 bases, with 9 bases between them. Per the germline V gene, CDR1 is MDHEN and CDR2 is SYDVKM. CDR3 size: 11 residues. The CDR3 DNA follows: TGTGCCAGTGGGGGGGGCACTGAAGCTTTCTTT. It yields the protein CASGGGTEAFF.

The chain links TRBV7-2 to TRBJ2-6; 7 bases match TRBD1. Germline lookup yields CDR1 SGHTA and CDR2 FQGNSA. V lost 3 bases and J lost 0; bases outside the gene matches: 11. The CDR3 totals 19 residues. For the CDR3, the DNA is TGTGCCAGCAGCTTGAGAAGTCAGGGGGTGTTCTCTGGGGCCAACGTCCTGACTTTC. Translating it yields CASSLRSQGVFSGANVLTF.

The rearrangement uses TRBV6-5 and TRBJ2-5, with 12 bases that match TRBD2. CDR1 and CDR2 (germline): MNHEY, SVGAGI. Germline trimming cut 8 bases from V and 2 bases from J; bases unmatched to any gene: 6. This CDR3 contains 15 residues. CDR3 coding DNA: TGTGCCAGCGGCTTGACTAGCGGGAGTCAAGAGACCCAGTACTTC. Protein product: CASGLTSGSQETQYF.

The chain links TRBV2 to TRBJ2-1; TRBD1 matches 7 bases. The germline V gene has CDR1 SNHLY and CDR2 FYNNEI. The CDR3 runs 16 residues. The ends lost 7 bases at V and 7 bases at J; junction bases unmatched: 16. This CDR3 is CASTTGRQGLGNEQFF. CDR3 in DNA: TGTGCCAGCACGACCGGGCGACAGGGTCTGGGAAATGAGCAGTTCTTC.

The CDR3 DNA follows: TGTGCCAGCAGCTCTACTGCGGGGGACTCCAAAAACATTCAGTACTTC. Its protein product is CASSSTAGDSKNIQYF. This chain links TRBV14 with TRBJ2-4, with 7 bases identical to TRBD2. With V trimmed by 5 bases and J by 2 bases, 9 bases remained unmatched. This CDR3 comprises 16 residues. Germline lookup yields CDR1 SGHDN and CDR2 FVKESK.

CDR3 region: CASSPWAAGASNQPQHF. As DNA, the CDR3 is TGTGCCAGCAGCCCGTGGGCAGCGGGGGCGAGCAATCAGCCCCAGCATTTT. The chain links TRBV7-2 to TRBJ1-5, with a tentative D call TRBD1 (6 bases). The germline CDR1 and CDR2 sequences are SGHTA and FQGNSA. The V end lost 5 bases, the J end lost 1 base, and 18 bases lay between the germline ends. The CDR3 consists of 17 residues.

This clone has only one observation. The rearrangement joins TRBV28 to TRBJ1-4; TRBD1 matches at 7 bases. This CDR3 is 15 amino acids long. Germline-derived CDR1 and CDR2 are MDHEN and SYDVKM. Trimming cost V 5 bases and J 12 bases; bases outside gene matches: 15. The CDR3 loop reads CASSQTGSGYGELFF. Here the CDR3 DNA reads TGTGCCAGCAGTCAGACAGGGAGCGGCTATGGTGAACTGTTTTTT.

This clone was counted once. V is TRBV9 and J is TRBJ1-1; tentative D call: TRBD1 (6 bases). Germline V gene data show CDR1 as SGDLS and CDR2 as YYNGEE. V lost 0 bases to trimming and J lost 5 bases, with 14 bases between them. This CDR3 comprises 15 residues. The DNA for the CDR3 is TGTGCCAGCAGCGTAGATTCAGGGGCAAGGACTGAAGCTTTCTTT. This gives the protein CASSVDSGARTEAFF.

This chain links TRBV5-1 with TRBJ2-1; D is uncertain. The CDR3 sequence is 15 residues long. The V end lost 0 bases, the J end lost 0 bases, and 7 bases lay between the germline ends. The germline gives CDR1 SGHRS, CDR2 YFSETQ. CDR3 sequence reads: CASSLGTYSYNEQFF. In nucleotides, the CDR3 is TGCGCCAGCAGCTTGGGCACTTACTCCTACAATGAGCAGTTCTTC.

The rearrangement links TRBV27 to TRBJ2-7, with TRBD1 matching 11 bases. This CDR3 is 15 amino acids long. The junction had 10 bases not matched to a gene; V was cut back by 6 bases and J by 6 bases. Germline V gives CDR1 MNHEY, CDR2 SMNVEV (reference sequence). CDR3 DNA: TGTGCCAGCAGCGGAGATGGACAGGGGGCTGTCGAGCAGTACTTC. Amino acids: CASSGDGQGAVEQYF.

The rearrangement joins TRBV28 to TRBJ2-2, with TRBD1 identical over 7 bases. Losses at the gene ends were 5 bases for V and 3 bases for J; bases not matched to a gene: 9. The CDR3 covers 16 residues. The germline gives CDR1 MDHEN, CDR2 SYDVKM. Written as DNA, the CDR3 is TGTGCCAGCAGTGACGGACAGGCCCATTACACCGGGGAGCTGTTTTTT. Translating gives CASSDGQAHYTGELFF.

V is TRBV6-2 or TRBV6-3 and J is TRBJ1-5; no firm D call. Germline CDR1 and CDR2: MNHEY and SVGEGT. V lost 5 bases and J lost 1, with 9 bases in between. There are 14 residues in the CDR3. The CDR3 DNA follows: TGTGCCAGCAGTACATCGGGAAGCAATCAGCCCCAGCATTTT. Translating it yields CASSTSGSNQPQHF.

The chain joins TRBV3-1 (or the pseudogene TRBV3-2) to TRBJ2-1; 13 nucleotides match TRBD2. CDR1 and CDR2 (germline): LGHDT, YNNKEL (reference sequence). This CDR3 has 17 residues. Trimming at V came to 1 base and at J to 6 bases, leaving 6 bases not matched to a gene. The CDR3 bases are TGTGCCAGCAGCCAAGGAGGGGGACTAGCGGGATCCAATGAGCAGTTCTTC. Translated, it gives CASSQGGGLAGSNEQFF.

This chain connects TRBV13 to TRBJ1-5; 10 nucleotides match TRBD1. The CDR3 length is 16 residues. With V trimmed by 3 bases and J by 4 bases, 6 bases remained unmatched. From germline, CDR1 is PRHDT and CDR2 FYEKMQ (reference sequence). CDR3 in DNA: TGTGCCAGCAGCTTCGGACGGACAGGGGGAAATCAGCCCCAGCATTTT. Its protein product is CASSFGRTGGNQPQHF.

This sequence joins TRBV19 and TRBJ2-3, with 10 nucleotides matching TRBD2. CDR1 and CDR2 from the germline V gene are LNHDA and SQIVND (reference sequence). The CDR3 covers 15 residues. With 1 base clipped from V and 4 bases from J, the junction kept 2 bases outside the gene matches. The CDR3 reads CASSIASGGADTQYF. The CDR3 DNA follows: TGTGCCAGTAGTATAGCTAGCGGGGGAGCAGATACGCAGTATTTT.